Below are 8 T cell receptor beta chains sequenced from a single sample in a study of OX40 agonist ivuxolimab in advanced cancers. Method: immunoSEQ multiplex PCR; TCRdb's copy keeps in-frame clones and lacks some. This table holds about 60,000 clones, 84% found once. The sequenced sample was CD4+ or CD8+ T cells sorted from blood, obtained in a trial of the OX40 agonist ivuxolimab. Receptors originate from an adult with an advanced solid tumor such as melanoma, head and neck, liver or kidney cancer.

DNA of the CDR3: TGTGCCAGCAGTTTAGGGGGGAGGGGCTACACCTTC. Amino acids: CASSLGGRGYTF. The chain couples TRBV28 to TRBJ1-2, with D possibly TRBD1 on 5 matching bases. V was cut by 2 bases and J by 8 bases, with 9 bases left in between. The CDR3 contains 12 residues. CDR1 MDHEN and CDR2 SYDVKM come from the germline V gene.

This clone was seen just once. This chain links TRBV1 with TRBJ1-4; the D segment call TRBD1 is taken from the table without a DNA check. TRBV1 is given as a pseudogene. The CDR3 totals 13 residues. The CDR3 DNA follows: TGCACCAGCAGGGACAGGGTTAATGAAAAACTGTTTTTT. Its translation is CTSRDRVNEKLFF.

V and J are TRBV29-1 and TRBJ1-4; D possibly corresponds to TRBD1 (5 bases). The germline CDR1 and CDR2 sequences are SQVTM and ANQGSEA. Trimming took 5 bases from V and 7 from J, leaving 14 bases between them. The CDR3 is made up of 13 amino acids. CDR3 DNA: TGCAGCGTTCGTGACAGTTTGACTGAAAAACTGTTTTTT. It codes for CSVRDSLTEKLFF.

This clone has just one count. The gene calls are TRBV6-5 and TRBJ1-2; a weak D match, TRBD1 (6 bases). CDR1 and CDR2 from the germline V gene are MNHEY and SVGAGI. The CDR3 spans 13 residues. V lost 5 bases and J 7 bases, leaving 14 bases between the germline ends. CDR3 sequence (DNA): TGTGCCAGCAGTGATCGGACAGACGGTGGCTACACCTTC. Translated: CASSDRTDGGYTF.

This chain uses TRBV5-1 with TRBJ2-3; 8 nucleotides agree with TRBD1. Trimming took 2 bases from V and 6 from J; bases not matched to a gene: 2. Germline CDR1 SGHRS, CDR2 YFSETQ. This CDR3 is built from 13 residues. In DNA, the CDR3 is TGCGCCAGCAGCTTTACAGGGGGGGATACGCAGTATTTT. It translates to CASSFTGGDTQYF.

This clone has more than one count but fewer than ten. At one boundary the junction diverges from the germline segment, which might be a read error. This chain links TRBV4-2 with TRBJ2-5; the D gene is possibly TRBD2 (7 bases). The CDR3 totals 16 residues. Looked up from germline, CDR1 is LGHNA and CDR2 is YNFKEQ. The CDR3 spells CAGSPNPGGPRETQYF. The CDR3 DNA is TGTGCCGGCAGCCCTAATCCCGGGGGGCCCCGTGAGACCCAGTACTTC.

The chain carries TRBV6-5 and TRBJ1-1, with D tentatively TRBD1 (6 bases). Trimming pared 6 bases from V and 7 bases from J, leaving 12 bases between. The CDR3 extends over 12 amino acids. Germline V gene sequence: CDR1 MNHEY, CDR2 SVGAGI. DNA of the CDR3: TGTGCCAGCAGGGACAGTGCTTTTGAAGCTTTCTTT. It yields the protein CASRDSAFEAFF.

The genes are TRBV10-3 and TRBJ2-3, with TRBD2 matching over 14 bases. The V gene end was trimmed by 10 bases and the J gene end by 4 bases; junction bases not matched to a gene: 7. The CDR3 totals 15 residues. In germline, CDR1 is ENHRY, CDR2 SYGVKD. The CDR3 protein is CATVGTSGGADTQYF. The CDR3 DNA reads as TGTGCCACCGTAGGGACTAGCGGGGGTGCAGATACGCAGTATTTT.